Below, 3 T cell receptor beta chains from the same sample are listed, as sequenced in a study of T-cell memory formation after mild COVID-19. TCRdb recomputed calls from the 5' RACE reads with MiXCR, one row per CDR3 protein. The sample records around 510,000 distinct CDR3 sequences, about 22% being singletons. Material: PBMCs or a T cell subset sorted from them (not recorded which). The receptors stem from an adult woman who had mild COVID-19 (a few samples of this study predate the infection). Cell type and time point are not known.

The chain links TRBV11-2 to TRBJ2-1; D is unresolved. V dropped 10 bases and J dropped 0 bases, with 10 bases sitting between them. The CDR3 has 13 amino acids. Germline lookup yields CDR1 SGHAT and CDR2 FQNNGV. The CDR3 DNA reads TGTGCCACCACGGCGAGCTCCTACAATGAGCAGTTCTTC. Its protein is CATTASSYNEQFF.

This clonotype was counted a few times. The chain joins TRBV21-1 to TRBJ2-5. TRBV21-1 is classified as a pseudogene. There are 16 residues in the CDR3. The chain's CDR3 is CASSNRGTHPWETQYF. For the CDR3, the DNA is TGTGCCAGCAGCAATCGGGGAACTCACCCGTGGGAGACCCAGTACTTC.

This chain connects TRBV20-1 to TRBJ2-1, with 14 bases matching TRBD2. Germline V gene sequence: CDR1 DFQATT, CDR2 SNEGSKA (reference sequence). J lost 0 bases, V lost 7 bases, and 8 bases had no gene match. There are 17 residues in the CDR3. The CDR3 loop reads CSGRTSGGPSSYNEQFF. Here the CDR3 DNA reads TGCAGTGGCAGGACTAGCGGGGGGCCGAGCTCCTACAATGAGCAGTTCTTC.